The entry that follows covers one TCR beta chain sequence. This table comes from immunoSEQ multiplex PCR, and its TCRdb copy is limited to in-frame clones, with some not included. This sample has a few million clones, with 93% found just once. This sample is part of a study of shared clonotypes between healthy human individuals. There are 13 residues in the CDR3. The germline V gene has CDR1 SGHTA and CDR2 FQGNSA. After removal of 8 bases from V and 6 bases from J, the junction contained 9 bases not matched to a gene. Naive CD8 cells lacked CD45RO, underwent positive selection for CCR7 and left out terminally differentiated effector memory CD45RA+ cells.

This sequence was found in a man between 18 and 29 years old in good health. Some clones in this sample may be carry-over from other donors' samples. The rearrangement links TRBV7-2 to TRBJ2-7; TRBD2 matches 8 bases. The sequenced sample was naive CD8+ T cells from PBMCs. CDR3 sequence: CASSAGAVAEQYF. Written as DNA, the CDR3 is TGTGCCAGCTCAGCGGGAGCGGTTGCCGAGCAGTACTTC.